Listed below are T cell receptor beta chains from one sample, sequenced in a study of T-cell memory formation after mild COVID-19. One entry per CDR3 protein, called by TCRdb with MiXCR from the 5' RACE reads. The table includes about 250,000 distinct CDR3 sequences, 15% to 17% detected once. Sequenced material: PBMCs or a T cell subset sorted from them (not recorded which). Source of these receptors: an adult woman who had mild COVID-19 (a few samples of this study predate the infection). Cell type and time point are not known. CDR3s include the opening cysteine and the closing phenylalanine or tryptophan. D genes are given only for firm matches. Clone size appears in some rows only: once, few, many, or a class for an expanded clone.

NA	TRBV4-2	many	TRBJ1-5	TGTGCCAGCAGCCCCATGGGGACGGGTCAGCCCCAGCATTTT	CASSPMGTGQPQHF
NA	TRBV27	NA	TRBJ1-5	TGTGCCAGCAGTCGAGGGGTGTATCAGCCCCAGCATTTT	CASSRGVYQPQHF
TRBD2	TRBV4-3	NA	TRBJ2-5	TGCGCCAGCAGCCAAGGGTCACTAGCGGGAGGGCCCGGAGAGACCCAGTACTTC	CASSQGSLAGGPGETQYF
NA	TRBV12-3/TRBV12-4	few	TRBJ1-5	TGTGCCAGCTGGGATAGCAATCAGCCCCAGCATTTT	CASWDSNQPQHF
NA	TRBV2	NA	TRBJ1-2	TGTGCCAGCAGTGAAAACAGAGCCTATGGCTACACCTTC	CASSENRAYGYTF
NA	TRBV4-1	NA	TRBJ2-3	TGCGCCAGCAGCCAACCGGGCACAGGTACGCAGTATTTT	CASSQPGTGTQYF
NA	TRBV18	NA	TRBJ2-7	TGTGCCAGCTCACCACCTCAAGGGGTTGGCGAGCAGTACTTC	CASSPPQGVGEQYF
NA	TRBV19	NA	TRBJ2-7	TGTGCCAGTAGTATAGATCGCCGGGACAACTCTGAGCAGTACTTC	CASSIDRRDNSEQYF
NA	TRBV18	NA	TRBJ2-7	TGTGCCAGCTCACCAAGAATGGCCTACGAGCAGTACTTC	CASSPRMAYEQYF
NA	TRBV9	NA	TRBJ1-6	TGTGCCAGCAGCGTACTCCCGGGGGATTCACCCCTCCACTTT	CASSVLPGDSPLHF
TRBD1	TRBV6-2/TRBV6-3	few	TRBJ1-2	TGTGCCAGCAGTACCCCCCGGCGAGCCCAAGGACAGGGGGGCTACACCTTC	CASSTPRRAQGQGGYTF
TRBD2	TRBV20-1	few	TRBJ2-7	TGCAGTGCTAGAGATCGATTTCCTAGCGGTTCCGCCTACGAGCAGTACTTC	CSARDRFPSGSAYEQYF
NA	TRBV2	few	TRBJ1-2	TGTGCCAGCAACAGGCAGGCTTATGAGAGTGGCTACACCTTC	CASNRQAYESGYTF
NA	TRBV25-1	few	TRBJ2-5	TGTGCCAGCAGTGCATTTAACAGGGAAGAGACCCAGTACTTC	CASSAFNREETQYF
TRBD1	TRBV7-9	NA	TRBJ1-5	TGTGCCAGCAGCCGAGACAGGGTTGGCAGCAATCAGCCCCAGCATTTT	CASSRDRVGSNQPQHF
NA	TRBV20-1	NA	TRBJ2-3	TGCAGTGGGACCGGGCCAGGTACGCAGTATTTT	CSGTGPGTQYF
NA	TRBV7-9	many	TRBJ2-7	TGTGCCAGCAGCGTCCCGGGACTTCGCTCCTACGAGCAGTACTTC	CASSVPGLRSYEQYF
TRBD2	TRBV12-3/TRBV12-4	few	TRBJ2-5	TGTGCCAGCAGCAAAGGACTAGCACAAGAGACCCAGTACTTC	CASSKGLAQETQYF
NA	TRBV5-1	many	TRBJ2-3	TGCGCCAGCAGCTTGGCACTAGCCTTTTACACAGATACGCAGTATTTT	CASSLALAFYTDTQYF
NA	TRBV20-1	NA	TRBJ1-6	TGCAGTGCCCCGGCCCAGGGGTATAATTCACCCCTCCACTTT	CSAPAQGYNSPLHF
TRBD2	TRBV2	NA	TRBJ2-1	TGTGCCAGCAGTGGTAGCGGGGGGGCCAGTGAGCAGTTCTTC	CASSGSGGASEQFF
NA	TRBV7-9	NA	TRBJ2-2	TGTGCCAGCAGCCCCTATAGTGACACCGGGGAGCTGATTTTT	CASSPYSDTGELIF
TRBD1	TRBV10-3	few	TRBJ2-7	TGTGCCATCAGTGAAAGGGGACAGGGACCCTACGAGCAGTACTTC	CAISERGQGPYEQYF
NA	TRBV20-1	NA	TRBJ2-5	TGCAGTGCTAGCGGCGTCGGCCAGGGGCAAGAGACCCAGTACTTC	CSASGVGQGQETQYF
NA	TRBV29-1	NA	TRBJ2-5	TGCAGCGTTGAGGAGGGGACCCAGTACTTC	CSVEEGTQYF
NA	TRBV12-3/TRBV12-4	NA	TRBJ2-7	TGTGCCAGCAGTTTAGGAGCCAGGTTGGGTGGCGAGCAGTACTTC	CASSLGARLGGEQYF
NA	TRBV19	NA	TRBJ1-1	TGTGCCAGTAGTATAGATTTGACAGCTGAAGCTTTCTTT	CASSIDLTAEAFF
NA	TRBV7-2	NA	TRBJ2-5	TGTGCCAGCAGCTACAGGCAGACCCAGTACTTC	CASSYRQTQYF
NA	TRBV6-2/TRBV6-3	NA	TRBJ1-4	TGTGCCAGCAGTGCAACTAATGAAAAACTGTTTTTT	CASSATNEKLFF
NA	TRBV6-5	NA	TRBJ1-1	TGTGCCAGCAGTTCATGGTCACTAATGAACACTGAAGCTTTCTTT	CASSSWSLMNTEAFF
NA	TRBV7-9	NA	TRBJ2-1	TGTGCCAGCACACCCCTCGCCAGCAATGAGCAGTTCTTC	CASTPLASNEQFF
NA	TRBV7-2	many	TRBJ1-2	TGTGCCAGCAGCCCGTCCGCGACCAACTATGGCTACACCTTC	CASSPSATNYGYTF
TRBD2	TRBV6-2/TRBV6-3	NA	TRBJ2-4	TGTGCCAGCAGTTACAGGGCGGGAGTGCAGTACTTC	CASSYRAGVQYF
NA	TRBV12-3/TRBV12-4	NA	TRBJ2-7	TGTGCCAGCAGTCCTCGGGACTCAGGCCCCTACGAGCAGTACTTC	CASSPRDSGPYEQYF
TRBD2	TRBV12-3/TRBV12-4	NA	TRBJ2-5	TGTGCCAGCAGCCCTTTGCTGCTAGCGGGGGGGCGGGAGACCCAGTACTTC	CASSPLLLAGGRETQYF
TRBD1	TRBV30	once	TRBJ2-5	TGTGCCTGGAGTGTTGCAACAGGGGGCCGGGAGACCCAGTACTTC	CAWSVATGGRETQYF
NA	TRBV7-2	NA	TRBJ1-5	TGTGCCAGCAACTTAGGAGGGGGGCCCCAGCATTTT	CASNLGGGPQHF
TRBD2	TRBV7-9	few	TRBJ2-5	TGTGCCAGCAGCACCGCTAGCGGCCTGCAAGAGACCCAGTACTTC	CASSTASGLQETQYF
TRBD1	TRBV11-3	NA	TRBJ2-3	TGTGCCAGCAGCGTTGGGACAGCCCAATATTACACAGATACGCAGTATTTT	CASSVGTAQYYTDTQYF
NA	TRBV7-2	NA	TRBJ2-1	TGTGCCAGCAGCCCACGACCGGCAGATTACAATGAGCAGTTCTTC	CASSPRPADYNEQFF
NA	TRBV6-5	many	TRBJ2-2	TGTGCCAGCAGTTACTCTGGCAGGGCCCTCACCGGGGAGCTGTTTTTT	CASSYSGRALTGELFF
NA	TRBV7-9	NA	TRBJ2-2	TGTGCCAACTCGGCAGGCTCGAACACCGGGGAGCTGTTTTTT	CANSAGSNTGELFF